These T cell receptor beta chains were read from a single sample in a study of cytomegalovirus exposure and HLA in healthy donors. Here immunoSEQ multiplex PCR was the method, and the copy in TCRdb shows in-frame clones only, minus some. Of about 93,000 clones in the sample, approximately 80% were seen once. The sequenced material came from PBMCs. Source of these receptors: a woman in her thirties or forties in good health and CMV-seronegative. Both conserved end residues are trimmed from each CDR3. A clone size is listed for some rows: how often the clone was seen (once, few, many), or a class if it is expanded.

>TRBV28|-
ASSTTTGRTQY
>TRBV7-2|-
ASSRYPSGGTSYEQY
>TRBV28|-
ASSLLDSYSAYT
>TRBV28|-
ASAQGRYEKLF
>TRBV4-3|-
ASSQDVGRVGATGYT
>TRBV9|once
ASSPSPTGGGRNEQF
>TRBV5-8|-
ASSLGTDKLYEQY
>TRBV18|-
ASSPDRLALISDNEQF
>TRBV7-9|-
ASEGTGRNEQF
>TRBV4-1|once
ASSQVAGAPEAF
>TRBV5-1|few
ASSLEGGNTIY
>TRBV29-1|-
SVGGGRAF
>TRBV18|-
ASSLAGESYNEQF
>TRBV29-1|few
SADRGRAEAF
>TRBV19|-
ASSIGHSGNTIY
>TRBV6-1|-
ASYPGQGKTIY
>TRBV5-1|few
ASSLGQFSSGANVLT
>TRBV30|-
AWSATDTQY
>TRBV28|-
ASSVWGQSSYEQY
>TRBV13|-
ASSVTSAQTQF
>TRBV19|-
ASSRDRGNTEAF
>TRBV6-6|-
ASSYQRQAQGYT